This TCR beta chain appears in the sequencing data of a study of CD8+CD57+ T cells in acquired aplastic anemia. Individuals selected for sequencing had exhibited CD8+CD57+ cell expansion on flow cytometry. Genomic DNA acted as the template from which TCR beta VDJ combination and CDR3 sequence profiling were carried out. TCRdb passed the reads through MiXCR, listing each CDR3 protein once. The repertoire includes over 150,000 distinct CDR3 sequences, approximately 52% of them detected once, and about 12% sits in the top ten. V was clipped by 2 bases and J by 3 bases, with 8 bases between them. Germline V lookup: CDR1 SGDLS, CDR2 YYNGEE. The CDR3 runs to 13 residues.

The specimen sequenced was sorted CD4+, CD8+, or CD8+CD57+ T cells (not recorded which) from PBMCs. The rearrangement uses TRBV9 and TRBJ1-1; D unresolved. This sequence was found in a human donor with aplastic anemia. CDR3 DNA sequence: TGTGCCAGCAGCGTCGCCAGTCACACTGAAGCTTTCTTT. Translation gives CASSVASHTEAFF.